What follows describes a single T cell receptor (beta chain). J gave up 9 bases and V 0 bases, and 9 bases lay outside the gene matches. There are 15 residues in the CDR3. The germline V gene has CDR1 LGHNA and CDR2 YNFKEQ. These data are taken from a study of patients and donors after allogeneic stem cell transplantation. Via MiXCR, TCRdb re-called the RT-PCR reads, giving one row per CDR3 protein. The table has hundreds of thousands of distinct CDR3 sequences, about 38% seen once; the top ten hold 11%. The clonotype originates from a human donor who was either an allogeneic HSCT recipient or a stem cell or donor lymphocyte infusion donor (not recorded which). It is not recorded whose cells these are; they may come from a transplant donor. Sequencing was performed on blood, either unsorted or a sorted T cell fraction (not recorded which). V gene TRBV4-2 combines with J gene TRBJ1-1, with 8 bases matching TRBD1. CDR3: CASSQEPGQATKAFF. The CDR3 DNA is TGTGCCAGCAGCCAAGAACCGGGACAGGCTACTAAAGCTTTCTTT.